This T cell receptor (beta chain) originates from a study of blood T cell repertoires in COVID-19. The repertoire was sequenced with immunoSEQ multiplex PCR; TCRdb's copy has only in-frame clones and lacks some. The sample records some 350,000 clones, 85% to 90% being singletons. The CDR3 contains 15 residues. V gave up 2 bases and J gave up 0 bases, with 10 bases separating them. CDR1 is LNHDA, CDR2 SQIVND, per germline (reference sequence). The specimen sequenced was PBMCs or T cells enriched from blood (not recorded which). The receptor's source is a man between 18 and 29 years old who had recovered from COVID-19. The chain links TRBV19 to TRBJ1-1; D is unresolved. CDR3 bases: TGTGCCAGTAGTATAAGAGACACCGTGAACACTGAAGCTTTCTTT. Amino acid sequence: CASSIRDTVNTEAFF.